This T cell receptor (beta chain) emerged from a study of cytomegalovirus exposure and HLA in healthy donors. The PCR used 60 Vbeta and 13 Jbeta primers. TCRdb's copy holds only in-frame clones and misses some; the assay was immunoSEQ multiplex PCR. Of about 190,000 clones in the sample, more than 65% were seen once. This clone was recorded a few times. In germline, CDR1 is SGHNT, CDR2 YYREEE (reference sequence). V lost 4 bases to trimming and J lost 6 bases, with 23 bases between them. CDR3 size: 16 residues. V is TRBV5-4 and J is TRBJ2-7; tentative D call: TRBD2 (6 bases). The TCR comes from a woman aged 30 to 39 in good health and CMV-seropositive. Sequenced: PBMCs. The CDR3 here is CASSPGRGLLISEQYF. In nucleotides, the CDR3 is TGTGCCAGCAGCCCGGGTCGGGGACTGCTAATCTCCGAGCAGTACTTC.